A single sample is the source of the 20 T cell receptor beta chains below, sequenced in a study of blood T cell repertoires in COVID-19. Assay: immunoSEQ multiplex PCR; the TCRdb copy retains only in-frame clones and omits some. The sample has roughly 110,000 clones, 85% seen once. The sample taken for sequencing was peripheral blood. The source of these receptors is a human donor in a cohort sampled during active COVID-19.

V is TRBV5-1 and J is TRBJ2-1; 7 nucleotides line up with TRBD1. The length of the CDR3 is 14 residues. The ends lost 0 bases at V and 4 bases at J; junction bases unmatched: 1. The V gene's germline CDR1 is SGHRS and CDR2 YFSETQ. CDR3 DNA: TGCGCCAGCAGCTTGGTGGGACAGTACAATGAGCAGTTCTTC. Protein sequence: CASSLVGQYNEQFF.

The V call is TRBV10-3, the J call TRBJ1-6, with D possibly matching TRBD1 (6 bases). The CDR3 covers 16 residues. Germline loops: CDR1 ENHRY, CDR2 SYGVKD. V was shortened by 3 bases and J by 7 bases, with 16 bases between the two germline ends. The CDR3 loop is CAISEKVGDKNSPLHF. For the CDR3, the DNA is TGTGCCATCAGTGAAAAAGTAGGGGACAAGAATTCACCCCTCCACTTT.

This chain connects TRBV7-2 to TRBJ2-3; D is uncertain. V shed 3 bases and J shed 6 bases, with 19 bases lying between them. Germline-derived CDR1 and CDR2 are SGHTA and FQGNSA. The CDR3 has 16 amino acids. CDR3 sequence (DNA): TGTGCCAGCAGCTTTTCCGACCTGACTCCCCGGGATACGCAGTATTTT. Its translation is CASSFSDLTPRDTQYF.

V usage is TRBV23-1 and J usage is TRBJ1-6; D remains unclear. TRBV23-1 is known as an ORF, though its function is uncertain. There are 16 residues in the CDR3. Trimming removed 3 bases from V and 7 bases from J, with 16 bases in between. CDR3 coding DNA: TGCGCCAGCAGTCACCCTCCCAGGTGTCTGAATTCACCCCTCCACTTT. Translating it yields CASSHPPRCLNSPLHF.

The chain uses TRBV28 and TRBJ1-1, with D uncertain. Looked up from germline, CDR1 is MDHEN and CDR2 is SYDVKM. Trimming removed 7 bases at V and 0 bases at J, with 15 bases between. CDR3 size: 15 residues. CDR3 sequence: CASTDGGRMNTEAFF. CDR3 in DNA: TGTGCCAGCACTGACGGAGGGAGGATGAACACTGAAGCTTTCTTT.

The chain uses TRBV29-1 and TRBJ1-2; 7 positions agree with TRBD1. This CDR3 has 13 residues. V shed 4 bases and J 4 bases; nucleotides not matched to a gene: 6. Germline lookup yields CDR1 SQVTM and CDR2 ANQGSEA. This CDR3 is CSVAQEGAYGYTF. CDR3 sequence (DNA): TGCAGCGTTGCGCAGGAGGGGGCCTATGGCTACACCTTC. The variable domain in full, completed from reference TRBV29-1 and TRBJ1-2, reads SAVISQKPSRDICQRGTSLTIQCQVDSQVTMMFWYRQQPGQSLTLIATANQGSEATYESGFVIDKFPISRPNLTFSTLTVSNMSPEDSSIYLCSVAQEGAYGYTFGSGTRLTVV.

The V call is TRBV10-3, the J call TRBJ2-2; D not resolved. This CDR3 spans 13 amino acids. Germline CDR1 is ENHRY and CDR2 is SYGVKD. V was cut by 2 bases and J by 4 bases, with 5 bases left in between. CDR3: CAISETATGELFF. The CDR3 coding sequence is TGTGCCATCAGTGAGACTGCCACCGGGGAGCTGTTTTTT.

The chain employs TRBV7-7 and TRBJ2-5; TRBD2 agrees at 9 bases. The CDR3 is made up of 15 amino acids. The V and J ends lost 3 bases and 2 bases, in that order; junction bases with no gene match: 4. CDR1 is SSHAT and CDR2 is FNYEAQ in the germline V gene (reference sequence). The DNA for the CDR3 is TGTGCCAGCAGCTTGGTAGCGGGGGAGCAAGAGACCCAGTACTTC. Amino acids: CASSLVAGEQETQYF.

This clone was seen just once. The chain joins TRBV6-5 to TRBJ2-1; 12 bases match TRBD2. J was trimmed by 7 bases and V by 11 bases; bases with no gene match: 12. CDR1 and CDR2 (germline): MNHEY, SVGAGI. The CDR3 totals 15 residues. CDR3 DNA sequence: TGTGCCGGTCGCCTAGCGGGGGGGCCGGGGAATGAGCAGTTCTTC. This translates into CAGRLAGGPGNEQFF.

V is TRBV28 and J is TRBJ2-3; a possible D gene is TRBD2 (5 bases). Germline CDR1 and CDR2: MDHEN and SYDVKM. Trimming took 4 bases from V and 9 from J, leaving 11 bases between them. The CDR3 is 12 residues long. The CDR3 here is CASSSRRLTQYF. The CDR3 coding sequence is TGTGCCAGCAGTTCCCGGAGGCTGACGCAGTATTTT.

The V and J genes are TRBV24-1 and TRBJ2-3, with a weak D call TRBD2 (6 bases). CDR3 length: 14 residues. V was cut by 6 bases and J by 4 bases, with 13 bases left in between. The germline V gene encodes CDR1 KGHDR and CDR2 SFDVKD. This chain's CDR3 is CATSLLGGADTQYF. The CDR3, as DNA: TGTGCCACCAGTCTTCTAGGAGGGGCAGATACGCAGTATTTT.

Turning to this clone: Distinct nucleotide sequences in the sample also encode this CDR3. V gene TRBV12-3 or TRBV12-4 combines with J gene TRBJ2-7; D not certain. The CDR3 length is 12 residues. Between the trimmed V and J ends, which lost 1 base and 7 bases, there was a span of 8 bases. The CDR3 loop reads CASSLGGLEQYF. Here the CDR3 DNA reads TGTGCCAGCAGTTTAGGTGGCCTGGAGCAGTACTTC.

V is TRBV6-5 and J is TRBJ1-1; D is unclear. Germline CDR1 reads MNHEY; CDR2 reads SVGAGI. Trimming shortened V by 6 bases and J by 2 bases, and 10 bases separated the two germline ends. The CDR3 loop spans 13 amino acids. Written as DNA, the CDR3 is TGTGCCAGCAGGGATGGGCTAAACACTGAAGCTTTCTTT. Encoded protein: CASRDGLNTEAFF.

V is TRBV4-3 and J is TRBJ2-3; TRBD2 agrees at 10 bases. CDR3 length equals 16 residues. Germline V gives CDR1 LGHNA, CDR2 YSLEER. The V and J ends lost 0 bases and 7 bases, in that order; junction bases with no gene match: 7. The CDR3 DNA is TGCGCCAGCAGCCAAGAGGCTAGCGGGGGCCCAAATACGCAGTATTTT. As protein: CASSQEASGGPNTQYF.

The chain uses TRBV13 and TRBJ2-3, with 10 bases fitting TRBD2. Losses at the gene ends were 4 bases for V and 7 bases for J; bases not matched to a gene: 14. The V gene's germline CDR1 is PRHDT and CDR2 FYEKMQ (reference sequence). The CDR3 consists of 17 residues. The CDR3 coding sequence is TGTGCCAGCAGCTCACTTCGGAGGGCTAGCGGGGGTTATACGCAGTATTTT. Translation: CASSSLRRASGGYTQYF.

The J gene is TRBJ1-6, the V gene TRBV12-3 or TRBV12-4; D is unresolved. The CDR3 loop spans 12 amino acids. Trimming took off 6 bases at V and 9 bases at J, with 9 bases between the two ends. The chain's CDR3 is CASRRVGSPLHF. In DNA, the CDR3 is TGTGCCAGCAGGAGGGTGGGTTCACCCCTCCACTTT.

In DNA, the CDR3 is TGTGCCACCAGTGAAACAGGGACGTTCACAGATACGCAGTATTTT. Amino acid sequence: CATSETGTFTDTQYF. The rearrangement joins TRBV24-1 to TRBJ2-3, with D tentatively TRBD1 (6 bases). V dropped 4 bases and J dropped 2 bases, with 12 bases sitting between them. The CDR3 spans 15 residues. CDR1 KGHDR and CDR2 SFDVKD come from the germline V gene.

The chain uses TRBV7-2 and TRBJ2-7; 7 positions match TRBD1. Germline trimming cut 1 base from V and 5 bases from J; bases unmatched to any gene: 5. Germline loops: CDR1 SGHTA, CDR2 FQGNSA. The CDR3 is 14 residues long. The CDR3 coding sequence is TGTGCCAGCAGCTTAGGAAGGGGGCTCAACGAGCAGTACTTC. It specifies CASSLGRGLNEQYF.

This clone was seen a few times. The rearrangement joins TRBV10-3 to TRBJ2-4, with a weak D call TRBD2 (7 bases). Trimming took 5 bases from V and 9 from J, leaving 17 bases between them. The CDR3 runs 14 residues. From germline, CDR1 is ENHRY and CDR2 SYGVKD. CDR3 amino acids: CAISSGAPGGIQYF. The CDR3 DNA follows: TGTGCCATCAGTTCAGGGGCCCCGGGGGGCATTCAGTACTTC.

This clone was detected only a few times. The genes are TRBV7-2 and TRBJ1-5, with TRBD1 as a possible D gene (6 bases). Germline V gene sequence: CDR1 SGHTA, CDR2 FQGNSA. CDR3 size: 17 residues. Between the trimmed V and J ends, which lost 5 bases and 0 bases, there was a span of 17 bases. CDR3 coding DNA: TGTGCCAGCAGCCAGAGGGGGGGGCCCTATAGCAATCAGCCCCAGCATTTT. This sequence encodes CASSQRGGPYSNQPQHF.